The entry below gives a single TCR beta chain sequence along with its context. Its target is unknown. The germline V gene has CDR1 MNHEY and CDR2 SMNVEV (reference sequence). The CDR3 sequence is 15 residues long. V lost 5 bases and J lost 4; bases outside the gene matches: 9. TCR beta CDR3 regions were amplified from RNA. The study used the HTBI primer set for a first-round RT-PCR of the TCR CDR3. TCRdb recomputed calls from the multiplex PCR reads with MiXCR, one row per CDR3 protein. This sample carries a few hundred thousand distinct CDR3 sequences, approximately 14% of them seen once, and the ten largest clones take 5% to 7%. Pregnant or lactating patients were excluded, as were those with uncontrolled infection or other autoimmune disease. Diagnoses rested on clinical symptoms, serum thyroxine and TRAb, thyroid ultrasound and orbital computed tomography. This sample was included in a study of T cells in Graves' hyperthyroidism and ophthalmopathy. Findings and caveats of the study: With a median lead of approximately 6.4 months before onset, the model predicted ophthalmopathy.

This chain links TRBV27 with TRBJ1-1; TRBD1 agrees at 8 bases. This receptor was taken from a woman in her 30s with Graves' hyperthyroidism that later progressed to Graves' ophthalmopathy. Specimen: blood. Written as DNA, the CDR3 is TGTGCCAGCAGTAATTCTCCAGGGGGCGGCACTGAAGCTTTCTTT. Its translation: CASSNSPGGGTEAFF.